These T cell receptor beta chains were read from a single sample in a study of CD8 T cells in ankylosing spondylitis. TCRdb re-derived calls from the 5' RACE reads in MiXCR, one entry per CDR3 protein. The sample lists fewer than 250,000 distinct CDR3 sequences, roughly a third occurring once. Sequenced material: blood, either unsorted or a sorted T cell fraction (not recorded which). The receptors were gathered from a male donor with ankylosing spondylitis or in good health (not recorded which). Both conserved end residues are part of each CDR3. A D gene is named only where the DNA matches it firmly. Clone sizes are given selectively: once, few, many, or a class where the clone is expanded.

V gene	clone size	D gene	J gene	CDR3 protein	CDR3 DNA
TRBV5-6	-	-	TRBJ1-3	CASSLDVGSGNTIYF	TGTGCCAGCAGTTTAGACGTGGGCTCTGGAAACACCATATATTTT
TRBV28	-	-	TRBJ1-2	CASSLSPNYGYTF	TGTGCCAGCAGTTTATCCCCTAACTATGGCTACACCTTC
TRBV6-1	-	-	TRBJ1-4	CASSNDGPEKLFF	TGTGCCAGCAGCAATGACGGTCCGGAAAAACTGTTTTTT
TRBV7-3	-	-	TRBJ2-1	CASSLGGAGEQFF	TGTGCCAGCAGCTTGGGGGGCGCAGGGGAGCAGTTCTTC
TRBV27	-	-	TRBJ2-4	CASSFVPTRAKNIQYF	TGTGCCAGCAGTTTTGTCCCTACGAGAGCCAAAAACATTCAGTACTTC
TRBV15	-	-	TRBJ1-5	CATSSDILFYNQPQHF	TGTGCCACCAGCAGCGATATCCTATTCTACAATCAGCCCCAGCATTTT
TRBV14	-	TRBD1	TRBJ1-2	CASSQGLKMAGQGFYGYTF	TGTGCCAGCAGCCAAGGACTAAAAATGGCGGGACAGGGATTCTATGGCTACACCTTC
TRBV20-1	-	-	TRBJ1-1	CSARADSEAFF	TGCAGTGCTAGGGCCGACAGTGAAGCTTTCTTT
TRBV29-1	many	-	TRBJ1-2	CSVEVRYGYTF	TGCAGCGTTGAGGTGCGCTATGGCTACACCTTC
TRBV20-1	few	-	TRBJ2-1	CSARGAGASSYNEQFF	TGCAGTGCTAGAGGAGCCGGGGCAAGCTCCTACAATGAGCAGTTCTTC
TRBV10-2	few	-	TRBJ2-1	CASSESSSATVSEQFF	TGCGCCAGCAGTGAGTCGTCGTCGGCCACGGTAAGCGAGCAGTTCTTC
TRBV20-1	-	-	TRBJ2-1	CSARDPRYRGRDNNEQFF	TGCAGTGCTAGAGATCCCCGCTATAGGGGACGTGACAACAATGAGCAGTTCTTC
TRBV15	-	-	TRBJ1-5	CATSRDNSYQPQHF	TGTGCCACCAGCAGAGATAACAGCTATCAGCCCCAGCATTTT
TRBV7-9	-	-	TRBJ2-1	CASSLAGGPGNEQFF	TGTGCCAGCAGCTTAGCGGGGGGGCCTGGCAATGAGCAGTTCTTC
TRBV5-1	few	TRBD2	TRBJ2-5	CASSLDPSGGRQETQYF	TGCGCCAGCAGCTTGGATCCTAGCGGGGGGCGTCAAGAGACCCAGTACTTC
TRBV5-1	-	-	TRBJ1-1	CASSLEGAEAFF	TGCGCCAGCAGCTTGGAAGGGGCTGAAGCTTTCTTT
TRBV20-1	-	-	TRBJ2-3	CSAPRGASTDTQYF	TGCAGTGCCCCGAGAGGGGCCAGCACAGATACGCAGTATTTT
TRBV29-1	few	TRBD1	TRBJ1-1	CSVYRTGQGWTEAFF	TGCAGCGTTTATCGTACTGGACAGGGGTGGACTGAAGCTTTCTTT
TRBV9	-	TRBD1	TRBJ1-2	CASSVDGTGVDSYGYTF	TGTGCCAGCAGCGTAGATGGGACAGGGGTGGATAGCTATGGCTACACCTTC
TRBV20-1	-	-	TRBJ2-2	CSARQFGKAGELFF	TGCAGTGCTAGGCAATTCGGGAAGGCCGGGGAGCTGTTTTTT
TRBV29-1	once	-	TRBJ2-7	CSVEDTGSYEQYF	TGCAGCGTTGAAGACACAGGTTCCTACGAGCAGTACTTC
TRBV6-5	few	TRBD2	TRBJ2-2	CASSYSLVAAGTGELFF	TGTGCCAGCAGTTACTCGTTGGTGGCAGCGGGGACCGGGGAGCTGTTTTTT
TRBV5-5	-	-	TRBJ1-2	CASSFPQGHNYGYTF	TGTGCCAGCAGCTTCCCACAGGGACACAACTATGGCTACACCTTC
TRBV20-1	-	-	TRBJ2-7	CSARPSYEQYF	TGCAGTGCTAGACCCTCCTACGAGCAGTACTTC
TRBV3-1	few	-	TRBJ1-6	CASSQGQGSYNSPLHF	TGTGCCAGCAGCCAAGGGCAGGGCTCCTATAATTCACCCCTCCACTTT
TRBV5-1	-	-	TRBJ1-2	CASSSGTSLYGYTF	TGCGCCAGCAGCTCAGGGACGTCTCTCTATGGCTACACCTTC
TRBV6-2/TRBV6-3	few	TRBD2	TRBJ2-3	CASVGGDVDTQYF	TGTGCCAGCGTCGGGGGGGATGTTGATACGCAGTATTTT
TRBV19	once	-	TRBJ1-3	CASTNEWSSGNTIYF	TGTGCCAGTACCAATGAGTGGAGCTCTGGAAACACCATATATTTT
TRBV4-1	few	-	TRBJ2-7	CASSPPEGVYEQYF	TGCGCCAGCAGCCCCCCGGAGGGGGTCTACGAGCAGTACTTC
TRBV5-6	-	TRBD1	TRBJ1-1	CASSGDRGGNTEAFF	TGTGCCAGCAGCGGCGACAGGGGGGGGAACACTGAAGCTTTCTTT
TRBV19	-	TRBD1	TRBJ1-5	CASSIVGTGRQPQHF	TGTGCCAGTAGTATAGTTGGGACAGGGCGTCAGCCCCAGCATTTT
TRBV9	-	TRBD1	TRBJ2-7	CASSVEPGQAYEQYF	TGTGCCAGCAGCGTAGAGCCGGGACAGGCCTACGAGCAGTACTTC
TRBV12-3/TRBV12-4	-	-	TRBJ1-6	CASSFGDPGVHF	TGTGCCAGCAGTTTTGGGGACCCTGGGGTCCACTTT
TRBV12-3/TRBV12-4	few	-	TRBJ1-1	CASSLQGPYEAFF	TGTGCCAGCAGTTTACAGGGACCCTATGAAGCTTTCTTT
TRBV20-1	few	TRBD1	TRBJ1-5	CSATIRGQPQHF	TGCAGTGCCACAATCAGGGGGCAGCCCCAGCATTTT
TRBV6-1	few	TRBD2	TRBJ2-5	CASSEEVLAGVQETQYF	TGTGCCAGCAGTGAAGAGGTCCTAGCGGGGGTCCAAGAGACCCAGTACTTC
TRBV28	few	-	TRBJ2-1	CASSQGPYNEQFF	TGTGCCAGCAGTCAGGGTCCCTACAATGAGCAGTTCTTC
TRBV24-1	-	-	TRBJ2-5	CATRPTSQETQYF	TGTGCCACCAGACCTACATCCCAAGAGACCCAGTACTTC
TRBV28	few	-	TRBJ1-2	CASSLTGTLSNYGYTF	TGTGCCAGCAGTCTAACCGGGACATTATCTAACTATGGCTACACCTTC
TRBV15	-	-	TRBJ2-5	CATSRGPETQYF	TGTGCCACCAGCAGGGGCCCGGAGACCCAGTACTTC
TRBV28	few	TRBD1	TRBJ2-1	CASRRPGQGLSFGEQFF	TGTGCCAGCAGACGCCCGGGACAGGGTCTGAGTTTCGGCGAGCAGTTCTTC
TRBV7-9	-	-	TRBJ2-1	CASSAREHNEQFF	TGTGCCAGCAGCGCCCGGGAGCACAATGAGCAGTTCTTC
TRBV20-1	-	-	TRBJ2-1	CSASPVRSEQFF	TGCAGTGCTAGTCCGGTTCGCAGTGAGCAGTTCTTC
TRBV5-1	few	-	TRBJ2-7	CASRVKGGGYEQYF	TGCGCCAGCAGGGTAAAGGGTGGTGGATACGAGCAGTACTTC
TRBV20-1	-	-	TRBJ1-3	CSLEGPGNTIYF	TGCAGCCTAGAGGGGCCGGGAAACACCATATATTTT